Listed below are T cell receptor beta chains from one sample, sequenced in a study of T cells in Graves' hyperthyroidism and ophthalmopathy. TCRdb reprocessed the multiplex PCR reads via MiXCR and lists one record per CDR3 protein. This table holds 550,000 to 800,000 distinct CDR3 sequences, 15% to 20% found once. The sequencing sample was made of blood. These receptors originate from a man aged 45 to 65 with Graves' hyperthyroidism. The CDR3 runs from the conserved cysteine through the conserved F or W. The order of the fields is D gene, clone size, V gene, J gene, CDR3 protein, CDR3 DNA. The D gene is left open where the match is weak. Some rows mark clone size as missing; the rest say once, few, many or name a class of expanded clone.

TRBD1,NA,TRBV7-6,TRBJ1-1,CASSVTQGGNTEAFF,TGTGCCAGCAGCGTGACACAGGGGGGGAACACTGAAGCTTTCTTT
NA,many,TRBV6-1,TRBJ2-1,CASKRDSRTYNEQFF,TGTGCCAGCAAGAGGGACTCGAGAACCTACAATGAGCAGTTCTTC
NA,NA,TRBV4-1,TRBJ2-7,CASSQGQASASSYEQYF,TGCGCCAGCAGCCAAGGTCAAGCTAGCGCAAGCTCCTACGAGCAGTACTTC
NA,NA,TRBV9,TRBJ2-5,CANSVGGGSQETQYF,TGTGCCAACAGCGTAGGGGGGGGATCCCAGGAGACCCAGTACTTC
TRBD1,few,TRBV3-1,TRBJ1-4,CASSQGSQGANEKLFF,TGTGCCAGCAGCCAAGGCTCCCAGGGGGCTAATGAAAAACTGTTTTTT
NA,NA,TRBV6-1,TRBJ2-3,CASRPDSIVRTDTQYF,TGTGCCAGCAGACCAGATTCAATCGTGCGCACAGATACGCAGTATTTT
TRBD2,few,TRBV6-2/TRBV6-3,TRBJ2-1,CAARAGEYNEQFF,TGTGCCGCAAGGGCGGGAGAGTACAATGAGCAGTTCTTC
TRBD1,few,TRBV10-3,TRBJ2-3,CAISEGGTGVGTDTQYF,TGTGCCATCAGTGAGGGCGGGACAGGGGTCGGCACAGATACGCAGTATTTT
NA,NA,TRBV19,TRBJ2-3,CASSADSRSTDTQYF,TGTGCCAGTAGTGCTGACTCGCGGAGCACAGATACGCAGTATTTT
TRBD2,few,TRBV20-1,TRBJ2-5,CSARDVGEGGETQYF,TGCAGTGCTAGAGATGTTGGGGAGGGTGGGGAGACCCAGTACTTC
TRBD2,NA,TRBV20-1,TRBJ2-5,CSARDGTSGREETQYF,TGCAGTGCTAGAGATGGTACTAGCGGGAGGGAGGAGACCCAGTACTTC
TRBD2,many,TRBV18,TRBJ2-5,CASSPQAGTSETQYF,TGTGCCAGCTCACCCCAAGCCGGGACTAGTGAGACCCAGTACTTC
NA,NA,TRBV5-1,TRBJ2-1,CASSPSTGTLYYNEQFF,TGCGCCAGCAGCCCCAGCACAGGGACGCTTTACTACAATGAGCAGTTCTTC
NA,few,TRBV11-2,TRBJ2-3,CASSPSFYTQYF,TGTGCCAGCAGCCCCAGCTTTTATACGCAGTATTTT
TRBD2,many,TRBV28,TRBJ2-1,CASSLRGLARYNEQFF,TGTGCCAGCAGTTTACGGGGACTAGCGAGATACAATGAGCAGTTCTTC
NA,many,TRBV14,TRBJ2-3,CASSQDMDKPDTQYF,TGTGCCAGCAGCCAAGATATGGATAAGCCAGATACGCAGTATTTT
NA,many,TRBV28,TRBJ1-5,CASGFRTASYQPQHF,TGTGCCAGCGGTTTCCGGACAGCCTCCTACCAGCCCCAGCATTTT
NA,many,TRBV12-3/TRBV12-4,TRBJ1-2,CASSLIEQRYGYTF,TGTGCCAGCAGTTTAATCGAACAGAGATATGGCTACACCTTC
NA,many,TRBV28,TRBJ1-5,CASSLFRTVSNQPQHF,TGTGCCAGCAGTTTATTCAGGACGGTTAGCAATCAGCCCCAGCATTTT
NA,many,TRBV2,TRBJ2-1,CASSEDLWAEQFF,TGTGCCAGCAGTGAAGATCTATGGGCTGAGCAGTTCTTC
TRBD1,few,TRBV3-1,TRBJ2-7,CASSQDLDRAYEQYF,TGTGCCAGCAGCCAAGATCTGGACAGGGCCTACGAGCAGTACTTC
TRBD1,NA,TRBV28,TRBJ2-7,CASSFGAGGREQYF,TGTGCCAGCAGTTTTGGTGCAGGGGGCCGGGAGCAGTACTTC
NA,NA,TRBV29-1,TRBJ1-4,CSASARGELFF,TGCAGCGCTTCTGCCCGGGGAGAACTGTTTTTT